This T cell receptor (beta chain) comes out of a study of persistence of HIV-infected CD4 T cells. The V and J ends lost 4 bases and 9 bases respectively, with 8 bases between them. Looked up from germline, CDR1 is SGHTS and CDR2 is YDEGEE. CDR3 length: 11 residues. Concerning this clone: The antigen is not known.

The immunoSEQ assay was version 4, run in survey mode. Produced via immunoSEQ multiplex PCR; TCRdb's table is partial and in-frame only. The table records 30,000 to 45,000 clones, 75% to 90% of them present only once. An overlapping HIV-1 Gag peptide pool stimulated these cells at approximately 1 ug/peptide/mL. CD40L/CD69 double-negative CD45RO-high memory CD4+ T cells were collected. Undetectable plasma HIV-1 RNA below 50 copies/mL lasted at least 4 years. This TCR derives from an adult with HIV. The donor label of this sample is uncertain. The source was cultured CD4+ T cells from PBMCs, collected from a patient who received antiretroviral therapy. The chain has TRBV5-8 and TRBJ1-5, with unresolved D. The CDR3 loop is CASSQLGPQHF. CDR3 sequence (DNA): TGTGCCAGCAGCCAGCTTGGGCCCCAGCATTTT. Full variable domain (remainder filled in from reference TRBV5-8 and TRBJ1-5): EAGVTQSPTHLIKTRGQQATLRCSPISGHTSVYWYQQALGLGLQFLLWYDEGEERNRGNFPPRFSGRQFPNYSSELNVNALELEDSALYLCASSQLGPQHFGDGTRLSIL.